Following are 23 T cell receptor beta chains from one sample sequenced in a study of T cell repertoires in cytomegalovirus infection. From the reads, TCRdb called clonotypes with MiXCR, one entry per CDR3 protein. The sample includes over 200,000 distinct CDR3 sequences, around 13% of them seen just once. The sequencing sample was made of PBMCs. These receptors were collected from a human donor in good health (CMV status not recorded). Some clones in this sample may be carry-over from other donors' samples.

V is TRBV2 and J is TRBJ1-1; tentative D call: TRBD1 (6 bases). The germline CDR1 and CDR2 sequences are SNHLY and FYNNEI. The CDR3 is 14 residues long. Trimming took 7 bases from V and 1 from J, leaving 13 bases between them. CDR3 coding DNA: TGTGCCAGCACCTTACAGGGAGCGAACACTGAAGCTTTCTTT. It is translated as CASTLQGANTEAFF.

This clonotype was counted many times. The DNA for the CDR3 is TGTGCCAGCAGCTTAGCACTAGCGGGTCTGGGCTACGAGCAGTACTTC. Protein product: CASSLALAGLGYEQYF. This chain connects TRBV7-2 to TRBJ2-7, with 9 bases matching TRBD2. In germline, CDR1 is SGHTA, CDR2 FQGNSA. CDR3 length equals 16 residues. V lost 0 bases to trimming and J lost 3 bases; unmatched junction nucleotides: 6.

This clonotype was observed many times. The chain recombines TRBV7-8 with TRBJ2-2; 12 nucleotides match TRBD2. CDR1 is SGHVS, CDR2 FQNEAQ, per germline. This CDR3 spans 17 amino acids. Trimming took 5 bases from V and 4 from J; bases not matched to a gene: 8. The CDR3 DNA reads TGTGCCAGCAGCGCTCACACTAGCGGGAGGATCACCGGGGAGCTGTTTTTT. Translation gives CASSAHTSGRITGELFF.

Ten or more counts support this clonotype. The V call is TRBV28, the J call TRBJ2-7; 8 nucleotides match TRBD1. The junction had 8 bases not matched to a gene; V was cut back by 2 bases and J by 5 bases. The CDR3 covers 15 residues. Germline V gene sequence: CDR1 MDHEN, CDR2 SYDVKM. The CDR3 sequence is CASSLGGRDRNEQYF. The DNA of the CDR3 is TGTGCCAGCAGTTTAGGTGGCAGGGACAGGAACGAGCAGTACTTC.

This chain uses TRBV14 with TRBJ2-3; D possibly uses TRBD1 or TRBD2 (5 bases each). The CDR3 is 15 amino acids. The germline V gene has CDR1 SGHDN and CDR2 FVKESK. The V end lost 2 bases, the J end lost 3 bases, and 12 bases lay between the germline ends. The CDR3 loop reads CASSQRQRLTDTQYF. CDR3 DNA sequence: TGTGCCAGCAGCCAACGACAGAGACTAACAGATACGCAGTATTTT.

This clonotype was detected a few times. The chain links TRBV7-8 to TRBJ2-2; 9 bases match TRBD2. Germline V gene data show CDR1 as SGHVS and CDR2 as FQNEAQ. V trimming: 3 bases; J trimming: 4 bases; junction bases outside the gene matches: 6. The CDR3 is made up of 16 amino acids. Here the CDR3 reads CASSFIGAGGTGELFF. In DNA form, the CDR3 reads TGTGCCAGCAGCTTTATCGGAGCGGGGGGCACCGGGGAGCTGTTTTTT.

This clonotype was recorded at least ten times. DNA for the CDR3: TGTGCCAGCAGCCTCCAAGAGAGGGGACCAAATTCACCCCTCCACTTT. Its translation: CASSLQERGPNSPLHF. The chain links TRBV11-2 to TRBJ1-6, with D tentatively TRBD1 (5 bases). Trimming took 5 bases from V and 7 from J, leaving 18 bases between them. This CDR3 region has 16 residues. CDR1 and CDR2 from the germline V gene are SGHAT and FQNNGV.

The chain combines TRBV11-2 with TRBJ2-1; D gene uncertain. Germline V gene data show CDR1 as SGHAT and CDR2 as FQNNGV. This CDR3 comprises 11 residues. V was pared by 5 bases and J by 15 bases, with 14 bases between. The CDR3 loop reads CASSANEVTFF. In DNA, the CDR3 is TGTGCCAGCAGCGCCAATGAGGTTACGTTCTTC.

J is TRBJ2-3 and V is TRBV7-2; 11 bases match TRBD2. The CDR3 contains 15 residues. Trimming cost V 5 bases and J 3 bases; bases outside gene matches: 4. Germline V gene sequence: CDR1 SGHTA, CDR2 FQGNSA. The CDR3 region has the DNA TGTGCCAGCAGCGCACTAGCGGGAGTTACAGATACGCAGTATTTT. It translates to CASSALAGVTDTQYF.

The chain combines TRBV6-2 or TRBV6-3 with TRBJ2-1; possibly TRBD2 for D (6 bases). CDR1 and CDR2 from the germline V gene are MNHEY and SVGEGT. The CDR3 is made up of 15 amino acids. The V end was cut by 7 bases, the J end by 3 bases, with 16 bases between. Written as DNA, the CDR3 is TGTGCCAGCATCCGAGACGGGAGTCACTACAATGAGCAGTTCTTC. Translated, it gives CASIRDGSHYNEQFF.

This clonotype came up a few times. The chain recombines TRBV6-2 or TRBV6-3 with TRBJ2-7; TRBD2 agrees at 8 bases. The V gene's germline CDR1 is MNHEY and CDR2 SVGEGT. V lost 2 bases and J lost 2; bases outside the gene matches: 5. The length of the CDR3 is 15 residues. The CDR3 coding sequence is TGTGCCAGCAGTTACGGTGTAGCGGGACCCTACGAGCAGTACTTC. Residues: CASSYGVAGPYEQYF.

This clonotype was detected a few times. The CDR3 DNA reads as TGTGCCAGCAGGATGGCCTCTAGCACAGATACGCAGTATTTT. Translated, it gives CASRMASSTDTQYF. The chain uses TRBV6-6 and TRBJ2-3; D is unresolved. This CDR3 region has 14 residues. Trimming stripped 6 bases from V and 0 bases from J, with 10 bases between. The V gene's germline CDR1 is MNHNY and CDR2 SVGAGI (reference sequence).

The chain has TRBV6-2 or TRBV6-3 and TRBJ2-7, with TRBD2 matching 8 bases. Unmatched junction bases numbered 12, after V lost 10 bases and J lost 4 bases. The CDR3 loop spans 14 amino acids. Germline V gene lookup returns CDR1 MNHEY and CDR2 SVGEGT. The CDR3 sequence: CATKRAGASYEQYF. Written as DNA, the CDR3 is TGTGCCACCAAACGAGCGGGAGCAAGTTACGAGCAGTACTTC.

In its sample, this clonotype was seen many times. The genes are TRBV4-2 and TRBJ2-2, with a tentative D call TRBD2 (6 bases). The ends were cut back, 2 bases at V and 0 bases at J, with 10 bases in the middle. In germline, CDR1 is LGHNA, CDR2 YNFKEQ. CDR3 length equals 16 residues. Here the CDR3 reads CASSQPGLTNTGELFF. In DNA, the CDR3 is TGTGCCAGCAGCCAACCGGGACTCACGAACACCGGGGAGCTGTTTTTT.

This clonotype came up many times. The CDR3 coding sequence is TGTGCCAGCAGTTTATTTGGGCTCTCTGGAAACACCATATATTTT. Protein: CASSLFGLSGNTIYF. The chain has TRBV12-3 or TRBV12-4 and TRBJ1-3; no reliable D call. The CDR3 consists of 15 residues. V was pared by 2 bases and J by 0 bases, with 8 bases between.

The chain carries TRBV5-6 and TRBJ2-2; 10 bases align to TRBD2. Germline V gene lookup returns CDR1 SGHDT and CDR2 YYEEEE. This CDR3 is built from 16 residues. With 1 base clipped from V and 9 bases from J, the junction kept 9 bases outside the gene matches. The CDR3 DNA reads TGTGCCAGCAGCTTGCCGGGGCTAGCGGGAGCACGGGAGCTGTTTTTT. Its protein is CASSLPGLAGARELFF.

This chain joins TRBV29-1 and TRBJ2-3, with TRBD1 matching 9 bases. Germline trimming cut 4 bases from V and 1 base from J; bases unmatched to any gene: 3. CDR1 and CDR2 (germline): SQVTM, ANQGSEA. This CDR3 is built from 14 residues. CDR3 coding DNA: TGCAGCGTTGGTAGGACAGGGGGCACAGATACGCAGTATTTT. It specifies CSVGRTGGTDTQYF.

This clonotype was recorded many times. This chain's CDR3 is CASSSAHSPGGTGRNEQFF. The DNA for the CDR3 is TGTGCCAGCAGCTCCGCTCACTCACCCGGGGGGACAGGGAGGAATGAGCAGTTCTTC. The chain couples TRBV7-9 to TRBJ2-1; 9 positions agree with TRBD1. The CDR3 length is 19 residues. Trimming at V came to 4 bases and at J to 7 bases, leaving 20 bases not matched to a gene. CDR1 is SEHNR, CDR2 FQNEAQ, per germline (reference sequence).

This clonotype has at least ten counts. The rearrangement uses TRBV12-3 or TRBV12-4 and TRBJ2-2; 8 bases are a match to TRBD1. Trimming at V came to 6 bases and at J to 1 base, leaving 7 bases not matched to a gene. This CDR3 contains 16 residues. CDR3 in amino acids: CASRSAGTGNTGELFF. CDR3 nucleotides: TGTGCCAGCAGATCTGCCGGGACAGGGAACACCGGGGAGCTGTTTTTT.

This clonotype was counted at least ten times. The DNA of the CDR3 is TGTGCCATCAGTGAGGGACGGAAAAATGAAAAACTGTTTTTT. Translated, it gives CAISEGRKNEKLFF. The V and J genes are TRBV10-3 and TRBJ1-4; D gene uncertain. V was pared by 2 bases and J by 5 bases, with 9 bases between. The length of the CDR3 is 14 residues. The V gene's germline CDR1 is ENHRY and CDR2 SYGVKD.

This clonotype was seen only a few times. The chain couples TRBV19 to TRBJ1-1; D might be TRBD1 (6 bases). CDR1 and CDR2 from the germline V gene are LNHDA and SQIVND (reference sequence). The CDR3 extends over 14 amino acids. V was trimmed by 3 bases and J by 3 bases, leaving 11 bases between them. The CDR3 region has the DNA TGTGCCAGTAGTATTTGGGGGCTGGACACTGAAGCTTTCTTT. It encodes CASSIWGLDTEAFF.

This clonotype was seen ten or more times. This rearrangement joins TRBV6-1 to TRBJ2-6; D gene uncertain. Trimming stripped 0 bases from V and 0 bases from J, with 3 bases between. The CDR3 spans 15 residues. CDR1 is MNHNS and CDR2 is SASEGT in the germline V gene. The CDR3 loop reads CASSEASSGANVLTF. The CDR3 DNA is TGTGCCAGCAGTGAAGCTTCCTCTGGGGCCAACGTCCTGACTTTC.

This chain connects TRBV7-7 to TRBJ2-5, with D perhaps matching TRBD1 (5 bases). This CDR3 has 14 residues. V gave up 5 bases and J gave up 9 bases, with 19 bases separating them. Germline CDR1 is SSHAT and CDR2 is FNYEAQ (reference sequence). The DNA for the CDR3 is TGTGCCAGCAGCACGACAGCAGCCCTTGAGCCCCAGTACTTC. This encodes CASSTTAALEPQYF.